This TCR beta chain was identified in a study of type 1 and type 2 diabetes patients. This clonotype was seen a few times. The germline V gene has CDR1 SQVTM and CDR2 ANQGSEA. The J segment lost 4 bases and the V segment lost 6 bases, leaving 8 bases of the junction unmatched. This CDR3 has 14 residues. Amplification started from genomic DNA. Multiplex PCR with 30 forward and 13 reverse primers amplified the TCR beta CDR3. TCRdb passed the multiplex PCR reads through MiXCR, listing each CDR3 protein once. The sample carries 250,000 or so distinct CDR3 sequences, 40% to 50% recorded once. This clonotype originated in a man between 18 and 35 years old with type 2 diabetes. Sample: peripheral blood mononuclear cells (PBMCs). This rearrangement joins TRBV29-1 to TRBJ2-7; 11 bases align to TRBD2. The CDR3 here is CSVLAGGLVYEQYF. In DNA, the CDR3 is TGCAGCGTGTTAGCGGGAGGGTTGGTTTACGAGCAGTACTTC.